Listed here is a single T cell receptor (beta chain). Its antigen is unidentified. This sample was taken from a study of monozygotic twins with inflammatory bowel disease. UMIs containing a 6-nucleotide sample barcode were added via template switching. TCRdb re-called the 5' RACE reads; every CDR3 protein appears as one record, without DNA. The sample data list around 400,000 distinct CDR3 sequences. General study points: No distinction between different T cell subtypes was possible.

The TCR comes from a human donor with ulcerative colitis or Crohn's disease, or a healthy co-twin of an affected twin (not recorded which). The sample comprised blood.

This chain's CDR3 is CASSPRRAFYEQYF. The chain couples TRBV19 to TRBJ2-7; TCRdb names TRBD1, which stays unverified in the absence of DNA. Per the germline V gene, CDR1 is LNHDA and CDR2 is SQIVND (reference sequence). The CDR3 consists of 14 residues.